Each of the 16 T cell receptor beta chains below was sequenced from the same sample in a study of early T cells in non-severe SARS-CoV-2 infection. TCRdb ran MiXCR on the 5' RACE reads and lists one entry per CDR3 protein. The profile shows 68,000 or so distinct CDR3 sequences, over 10% of them singletons. Sequenced input: whole blood. The receptors were sampled from an adult who was a healthcare worker with PCR-confirmed SARS-CoV-2 infection or an uninfected control (not recorded which).

This clonotype occurred many times. The CDR3 coding sequence is TGTGCCATCAGTGAGTCGAAAGGACTAGGAAACGAGCAGTACTTC. It translates to CAISESKGLGNEQYF. This chain connects TRBV10-3 to TRBJ2-7; 7 bases align to TRBD2. J gave up 5 bases and V 0 bases, and 7 bases lay outside the gene matches. Germline V gives CDR1 ENHRY, CDR2 SYGVKD. The CDR3 contains 15 residues.

The sample holds many counts of this clonotype. The rearrangement joins TRBV20-1 to TRBJ2-5; 7 nucleotides line up with TRBD2. Germline assignment: CDR1 DFQATT and CDR2 SNEGSKA (reference sequence). J lost 2 bases, V lost 7 bases, and 16 bases had no gene match. This CDR3 is 16 amino acids long. The CDR3 DNA is TGCAGTGTTCGAACGGGAGCGGGGCCTTCGCAAGAGACCCAGTACTTC. It yields the protein CSVRTGAGPSQETQYF.

The V and J genes are TRBV7-9 and TRBJ1-1; TRBD1 might be the D (5 bases). This CDR3 contains 16 residues. Germline lookup yields CDR1 SEHNR and CDR2 FQNEAQ (reference sequence). V shed 5 bases and J shed 0 bases, with 16 bases lying between them. The CDR3 spells CASSPTSIRVNTEAFF. In DNA, the CDR3 is TGTGCCAGCAGCCCAACCTCAATCAGGGTGAACACTGAAGCTTTCTTT.

This sequence joins TRBV7-2 and TRBJ2-5; 8 nucleotides agree with TRBD2. Germline CDR1 SGHTA, CDR2 FQGNSA. This CDR3 comprises 14 residues. J lost 2 bases, V lost 6 bases, and 5 bases had no gene match. CDR3 bases: TGTGCCAGCAGTCGTAGCGGGGTTCAAGAGACCCAGTACTTC. Protein: CASSRSGVQETQYF.

This clonotype has at least ten counts. The J gene is TRBJ1-5, the V gene TRBV5-5; the D gene is possibly TRBD1 (5 bases). The CDR3 has 14 amino acids. V was pared by 4 bases and J by 8 bases, with 16 bases between. Germline loops: CDR1 SGHKS, CDR2 YYEKEE (reference sequence). The CDR3 bases are TGTGCCAGCAGCCCTGGATGGGGGTTGGAGCCCCAGCATTTT. Encoded protein: CASSPGWGLEPQHF.

The V gene is TRBV28, the J gene TRBJ2-2; TRBD1 or TRBD2 may be the D gene (6 bases each). From germline, CDR1 is MDHEN and CDR2 SYDVKM. The V and J ends lost 7 bases and 2 bases respectively, with 11 bases between them. The CDR3 extends over 14 amino acids. CDR3 protein: CASIWGANTGELFF. DNA for the CDR3: TGTGCCAGCATTTGGGGGGCCAACACCGGGGAGCTGTTTTTT. Looking up the rest from reference TRBV28 and TRBJ2-2 gives the full variable domain: DVKVTQSSRYLVKRTGEKVFLECVQDMDHENMFWYRQDPGLGLRLIYFSYDVKMKEKGDIPEGYSVSREKKERFSLILESASTNQTSMYLCASIWGANTGELFFGEGSRLTVL.

This clonotype has just a few counts. V usage is TRBV11-2 and J usage is TRBJ1-1, with D hard to call. V was shortened by 1 base and J by 8 bases, with 11 bases between the two germline ends. Germline V gene sequence: CDR1 SGHAT, CDR2 FQNNGV. The CDR3 runs 13 residues. The CDR3 region has the DNA TGTGCCAGCAGCTTAGTTTCGGCAGGCGAAGCTTTCTTT. Protein product: CASSLVSAGEAFF.

Ten or more counts support this clonotype. This chain uses TRBV7-2 with TRBJ2-1, with a possible D match to TRBD2 (7 bases). V was pared by 5 bases and J by 10 bases, with 12 bases between. CDR3 length: 12 amino acids. The V gene's germline CDR1 is SGHTA and CDR2 FQGNSA. This CDR3 reads CASSLGGDEQFF. CDR3 nucleotide sequence: TGTGCCAGCAGCCTAGGGGGGGACGAGCAGTTCTTC.

The rearrangement joins TRBV20-1 to TRBJ1-4; D may be TRBD1 (5 bases). The CDR3 spans 15 residues. Germline CDR1 DFQATT, CDR2 SNEGSKA (reference sequence). Trimming pared 3 bases from V and 8 bases from J, leaving 19 bases between. The CDR3 is CSASPRRGLGEKLFF. For the CDR3, the DNA is TGCAGTGCTAGCCCACGTCGGGGGTTGGGAGAAAAACTGTTTTTT.

This clonotype has at least ten counts. The V gene is TRBV6-6, the J gene TRBJ1-2, with a weak D call TRBD1 (6 bases). The CDR3 has 14 amino acids. In germline, CDR1 is MNHNY, CDR2 SVGAGI (reference sequence). V gave up 1 base and J gave up 5 bases, with 11 bases separating them. This chain's CDR3 is CASSYWEQGYGYTF. The CDR3 DNA reads TGTGCCAGCAGTTACTGGGAACAGGGTTATGGCTACACCTTC.

This clonotype was picked up many times. The chain carries TRBV6-2 or TRBV6-3 and TRBJ2-1, with D maybe TRBD1 (6 bases). V was trimmed by 5 bases and J by 0 bases, leaving 14 bases between them. This CDR3 has 16 amino acids. Germline CDR1 MNHEY, CDR2 SVGEGT. The CDR3 DNA is TGTGCCAGCAGTGAATGGACAGCCAGCTCCTACAATGAGCAGTTCTTC. Amino acid sequence: CASSEWTASSYNEQFF.

This clonotype came up many times. The chain carries TRBV25-1 and TRBJ1-1; D unclear. Germline loops: CDR1 MGHDK, CDR2 SYGVNS. CDR3 length equals 13 residues. V was cut by 6 bases and J by 0 bases, with 8 bases left in between. The CDR3 sequence: CASRTTVNTEAFF. CDR3 coding DNA: TGTGCCAGCAGAACCACAGTGAACACTGAAGCTTTCTTT.

This clonotype was counted at least ten times. This chain links TRBV5-1 with TRBJ1-1; 7 nucleotides align to TRBD1. This CDR3 region has 17 residues. Germline lookup yields CDR1 SGHRS and CDR2 YFSETQ. V shed 4 bases and J 1 base; nucleotides not matched to a gene: 13. The CDR3 sequence: CASSPVDREWANTEAFF. The CDR3 region has the DNA TGCGCCAGCAGCCCCGTCGACAGGGAATGGGCGAACACTGAAGCTTTCTTT.

This clonotype was recorded at least ten times. The V and J genes are TRBV3-1 and TRBJ2-7; D uncertain. The CDR3 consists of 13 residues. In germline, CDR1 is LGHDT, CDR2 YNNKEL (reference sequence). V lost 0 bases, J lost 2 bases, and 5 bases lay in between. This CDR3 is CASSQDGAYEQYF. CDR3 nucleotide sequence: TGTGCCAGCAGCCAAGACGGAGCCTACGAGCAGTACTTC.

This clonotype was counted at least ten times. DNA of the CDR3: TGTGCCAGCAGTTACGGGGGAAAGAATCAGCCCCAGCATTTT. This encodes CASSYGGKNQPQHF. The chain has TRBV6-2 or TRBV6-3 and TRBJ1-5; TRBD1 might be the D (5 bases). CDR3 length: 14 residues. V was clipped by 2 bases and J by 4 bases, with 9 bases between them. Germline CDR1 is MNHEY and CDR2 is SVGEGT.

The table lists this clonotype with many counts. V usage is TRBV20-1 and J usage is TRBJ2-5; 8 bases fit TRBD1. Trimming at V came to 6 bases and at J to 4 bases, leaving 7 bases not matched to a gene. CDR3 size: 13 residues. In germline, CDR1 is DFQATT, CDR2 SNEGSKA (reference sequence). The CDR3 sequence: CSASGQGGETQYF. In nucleotides, the CDR3 is TGCAGTGCAAGTGGACAGGGAGGAGAGACCCAGTACTTC.